The clone carrying this T cell receptor beta chain was seen more than once but under ten times. Antigen unknown. This CDR3 comprises 17 residues. The germline V and J ends were trimmed by 6 bases and 0 bases, with 15 bases remaining between them. One entry per CDR3 protein results from TCRdb running MiXCR on the RT-PCR reads. Among 650,000 to 800,000 distinct CDR3 sequences, around 14% were seen once, and the ten largest hold approximately 6.5%. This sample is drawn from a study of response to subunit inactivated influenza vaccine. General study points: Authors proposed each seasonal influenza vaccination draws in few new T cells.

The J gene is TRBJ2-6, the V gene TRBV12-3 or TRBV12-4; TRBD1 might be the D (7 bases). The input for sequencing was PBMCs from blood, taken around 15 days before vaccination. The clonotype was recovered from a man between 50 and 59 years old who received an inactivated influenza vaccine. CDR3 nucleotides: TGTGCCAGCAGCCCCGGCAGGGGGGCCTCTGGGGCCAACGTCCTGACTTTC. It is translated as CASSPGRGASGANVLTF.